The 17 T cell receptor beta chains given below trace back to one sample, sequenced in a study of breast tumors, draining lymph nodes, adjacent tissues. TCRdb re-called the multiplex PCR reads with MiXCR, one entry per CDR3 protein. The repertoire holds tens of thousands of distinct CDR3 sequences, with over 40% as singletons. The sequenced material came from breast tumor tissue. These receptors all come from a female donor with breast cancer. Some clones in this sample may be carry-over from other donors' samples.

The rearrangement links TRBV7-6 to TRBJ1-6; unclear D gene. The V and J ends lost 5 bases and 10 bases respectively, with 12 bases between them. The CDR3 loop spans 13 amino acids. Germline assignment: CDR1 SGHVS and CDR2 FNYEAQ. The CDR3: CASSLDAGSPLHF. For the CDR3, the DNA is TGTGCCAGCAGCCTAGATGCAGGATCACCCCTCCACTTT.

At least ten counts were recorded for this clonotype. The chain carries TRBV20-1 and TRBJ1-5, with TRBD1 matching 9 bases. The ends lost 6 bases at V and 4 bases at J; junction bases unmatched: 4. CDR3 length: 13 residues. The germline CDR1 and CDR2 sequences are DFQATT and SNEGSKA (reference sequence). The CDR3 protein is CSATGTGNQPQHF. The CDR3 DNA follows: TGCAGTGCCACAGGGACAGGGAATCAGCCCCAGCATTTT.

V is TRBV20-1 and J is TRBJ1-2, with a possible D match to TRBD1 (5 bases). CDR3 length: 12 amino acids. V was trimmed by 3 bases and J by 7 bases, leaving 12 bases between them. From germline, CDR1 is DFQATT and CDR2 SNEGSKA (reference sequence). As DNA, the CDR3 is TGCAGTGCTAGGGGTGCAGGGCGTGGCTACACCTTC. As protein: CSARGAGRGYTF.

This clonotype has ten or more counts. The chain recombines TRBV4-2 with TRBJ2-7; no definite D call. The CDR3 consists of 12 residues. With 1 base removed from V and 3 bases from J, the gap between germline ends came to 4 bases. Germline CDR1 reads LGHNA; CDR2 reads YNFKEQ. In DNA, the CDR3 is TGTGCCAGCAGCCAAGTCGGCTACGAGCAGTACTTC. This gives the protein CASSQVGYEQYF.

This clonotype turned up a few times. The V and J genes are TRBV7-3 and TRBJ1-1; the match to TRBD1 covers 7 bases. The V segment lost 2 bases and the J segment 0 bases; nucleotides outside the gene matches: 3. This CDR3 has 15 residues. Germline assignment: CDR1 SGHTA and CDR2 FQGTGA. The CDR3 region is CASSLQGVLNTEAFF. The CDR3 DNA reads TGTGCCAGCAGCTTACAGGGGGTGTTGAACACTGAAGCTTTCTTT. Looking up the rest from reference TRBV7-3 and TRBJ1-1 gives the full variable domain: GAGVSQTPSNKVTEKGKYVELRCDPISGHTALYWYRQSLGQGPEFLIYFQGTGAADDSGLPNDRFFAVRPEGSVSTLKIQRTERGDSAVYLCASSLQGVLNTEAFFGQGTRLTVV.

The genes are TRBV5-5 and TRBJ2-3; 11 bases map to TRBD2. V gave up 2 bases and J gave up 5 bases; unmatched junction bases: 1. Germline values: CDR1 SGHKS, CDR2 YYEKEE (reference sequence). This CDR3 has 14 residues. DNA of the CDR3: TGTGCCAGCAGCTTTACTAGCGGGAGAGATACGCAGTATTTT. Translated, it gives CASSFTSGRDTQYF.

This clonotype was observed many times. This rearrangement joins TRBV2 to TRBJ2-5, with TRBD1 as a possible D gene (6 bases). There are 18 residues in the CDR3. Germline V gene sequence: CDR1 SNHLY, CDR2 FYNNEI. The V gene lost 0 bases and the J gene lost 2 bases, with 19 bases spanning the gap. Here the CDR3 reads CASSEALRGWGGQETQYF. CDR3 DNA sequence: TGTGCCAGCAGTGAAGCGCTCAGGGGATGGGGTGGGCAAGAGACCCAGTACTTC.

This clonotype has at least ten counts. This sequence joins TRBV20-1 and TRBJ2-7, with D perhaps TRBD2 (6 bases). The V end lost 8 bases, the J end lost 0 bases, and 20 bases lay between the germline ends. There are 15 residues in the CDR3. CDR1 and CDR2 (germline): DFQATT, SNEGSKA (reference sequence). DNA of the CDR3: TGCAGTACACTAGCATCCGGGAGTGCCTCCTACGAGCAGTACTTC. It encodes CSTLASGSASYEQYF.

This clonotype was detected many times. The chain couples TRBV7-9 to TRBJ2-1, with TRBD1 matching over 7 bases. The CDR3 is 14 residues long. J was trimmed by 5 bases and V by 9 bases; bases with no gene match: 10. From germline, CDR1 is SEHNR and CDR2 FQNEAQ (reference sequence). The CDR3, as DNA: TGTGCCAGTCAGATGACAGGGCTCGACAATGAGCAGTTCTTC. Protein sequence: CASQMTGLDNEQFF.

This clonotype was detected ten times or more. CDR3 nucleotides: TGTGCCAGCAACGGACAGGGTGACACCGGGGAGCTGTTTTTT. Amino acid sequence: CASNGQGDTGELFF. This sequence joins TRBV25-1 and TRBJ2-2, with 8 bases identical to TRBD1. This CDR3 spans 14 amino acids. The V segment lost 7 bases and the J segment 3 bases; nucleotides outside the gene matches: 4. Germline CDR1 reads MGHDK; CDR2 reads SYGVNS.

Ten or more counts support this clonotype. The CDR3 is CASSDLGPDNEQFF. Here the CDR3 DNA reads TGTGCCAGCAGTGACCTGGGACCCGACAATGAGCAGTTCTTC. The gene calls are TRBV6-1 and TRBJ2-1; possibly TRBD1 or TRBD2 for D (5 bases each). V was cut by 3 bases and J by 5 bases, with 11 bases left in between. CDR1 MNHNS and CDR2 SASEGT come from the germline V gene. The CDR3 extends over 14 amino acids.

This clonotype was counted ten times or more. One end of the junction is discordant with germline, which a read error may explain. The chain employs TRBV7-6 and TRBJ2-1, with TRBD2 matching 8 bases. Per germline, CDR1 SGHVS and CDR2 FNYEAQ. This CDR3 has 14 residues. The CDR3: CASSRRGGRNEQLF. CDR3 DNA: TGTGCCAGCAGCCGCCGGGGGGGGAGGAATGAGCAGCTCTTC.

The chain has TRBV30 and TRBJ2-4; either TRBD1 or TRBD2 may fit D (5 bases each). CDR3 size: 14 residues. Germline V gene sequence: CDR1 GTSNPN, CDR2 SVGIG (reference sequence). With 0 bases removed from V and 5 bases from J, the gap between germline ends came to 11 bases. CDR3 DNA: TGTGCCTGGAGTGTAGCCGGGGCCGAAAACATTCAGTACTTC. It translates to CAWSVAGAENIQYF.

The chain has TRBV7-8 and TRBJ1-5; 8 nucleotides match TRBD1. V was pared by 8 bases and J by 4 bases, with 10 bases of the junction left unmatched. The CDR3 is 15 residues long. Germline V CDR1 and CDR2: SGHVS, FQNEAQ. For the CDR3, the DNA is TGTGCCAGCGGTAGGGGGACAGGCGGTAATCAGCCCCAGCATTTT. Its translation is CASGRGTGGNQPQHF.

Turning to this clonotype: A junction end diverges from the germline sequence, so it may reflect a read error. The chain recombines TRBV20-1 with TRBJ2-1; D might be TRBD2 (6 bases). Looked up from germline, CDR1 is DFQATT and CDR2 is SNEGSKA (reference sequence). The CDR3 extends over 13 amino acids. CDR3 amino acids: CSAASSGGSEQFF. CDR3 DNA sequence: TGTAGTGCTGCCAGTAGCGGCGGCAGTGAGCAGTTCTTC.

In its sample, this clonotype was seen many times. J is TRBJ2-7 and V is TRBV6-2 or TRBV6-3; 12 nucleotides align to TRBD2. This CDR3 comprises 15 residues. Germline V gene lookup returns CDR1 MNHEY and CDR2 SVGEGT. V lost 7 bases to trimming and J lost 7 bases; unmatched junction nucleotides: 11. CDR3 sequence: CASIKRLAGDYEQYF. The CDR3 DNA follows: TGTGCCAGCATCAAGAGACTAGCGGGAGATTATGAGCAGTACTTC.

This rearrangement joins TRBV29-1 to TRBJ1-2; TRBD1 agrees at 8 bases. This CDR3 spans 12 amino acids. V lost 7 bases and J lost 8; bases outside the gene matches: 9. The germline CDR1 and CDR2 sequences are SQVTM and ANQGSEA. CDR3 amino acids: CSAASTGEGYTF. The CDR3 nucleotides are TGCAGCGCCGCATCGACAGGGGAAGGCTACACCTTC.